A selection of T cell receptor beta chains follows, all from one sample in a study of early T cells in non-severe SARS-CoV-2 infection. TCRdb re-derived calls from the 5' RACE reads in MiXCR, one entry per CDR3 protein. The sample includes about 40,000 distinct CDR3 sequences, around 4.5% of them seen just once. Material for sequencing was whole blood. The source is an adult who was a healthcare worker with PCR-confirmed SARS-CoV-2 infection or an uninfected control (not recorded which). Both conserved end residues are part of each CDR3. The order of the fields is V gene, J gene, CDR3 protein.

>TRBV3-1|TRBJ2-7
CASSQSNLEQYF
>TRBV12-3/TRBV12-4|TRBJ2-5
CASSLTEQETQYF
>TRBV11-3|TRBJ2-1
CASSSDSDEQFF
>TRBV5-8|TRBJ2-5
CASSLNNRGRQETQYF
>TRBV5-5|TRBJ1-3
CASSLSGTGGKSGNTIYF
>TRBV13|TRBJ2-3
CASSLYSGTSGTDTQYF
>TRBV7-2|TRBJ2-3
CASSTGGVGGTQYF
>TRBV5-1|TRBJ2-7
CASGSGPTYEQYF
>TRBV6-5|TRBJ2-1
CASSLQPWESEQFF
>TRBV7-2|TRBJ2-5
CASSLFWGQETQYF
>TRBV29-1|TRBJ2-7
CSVEGGQGRGSYEQYF
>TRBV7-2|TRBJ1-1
CASSGQGNTEAFF
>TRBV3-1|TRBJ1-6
CASSQVPENSPLHF
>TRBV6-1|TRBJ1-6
CASSEVEGSPLHF
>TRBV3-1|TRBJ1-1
CASSQVGNTEAFF
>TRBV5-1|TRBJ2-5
CASSYSTGEETQYF
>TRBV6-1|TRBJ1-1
CASREPGRAFF
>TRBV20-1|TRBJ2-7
CSAPLLGREQYF
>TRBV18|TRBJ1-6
CASSGDNSPLHF